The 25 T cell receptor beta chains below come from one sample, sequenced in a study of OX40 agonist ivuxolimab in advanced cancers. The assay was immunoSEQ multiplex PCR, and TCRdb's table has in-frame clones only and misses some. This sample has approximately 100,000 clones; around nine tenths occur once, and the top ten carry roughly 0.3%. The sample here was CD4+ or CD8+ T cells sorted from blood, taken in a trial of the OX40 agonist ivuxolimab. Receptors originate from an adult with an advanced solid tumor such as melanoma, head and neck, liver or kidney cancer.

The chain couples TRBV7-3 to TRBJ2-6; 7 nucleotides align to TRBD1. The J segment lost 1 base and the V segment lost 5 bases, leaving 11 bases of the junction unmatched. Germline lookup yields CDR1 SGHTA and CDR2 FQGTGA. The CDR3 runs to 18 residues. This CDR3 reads CASSQTGTVNSGANVLTF. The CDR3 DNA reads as TGTGCCAGCAGCCAGACCGGGACAGTTAATTCTGGGGCCAACGTCCTGACTTTC.

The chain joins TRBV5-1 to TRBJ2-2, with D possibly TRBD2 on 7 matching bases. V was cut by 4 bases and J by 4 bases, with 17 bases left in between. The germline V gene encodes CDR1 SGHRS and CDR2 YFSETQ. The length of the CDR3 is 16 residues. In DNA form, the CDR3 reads TGCGCCAGCAGCCCCCTCGAGGGGGGGGGCACCGGGGAGCTGTTTTTT. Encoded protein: CASSPLEGGGTGELFF.

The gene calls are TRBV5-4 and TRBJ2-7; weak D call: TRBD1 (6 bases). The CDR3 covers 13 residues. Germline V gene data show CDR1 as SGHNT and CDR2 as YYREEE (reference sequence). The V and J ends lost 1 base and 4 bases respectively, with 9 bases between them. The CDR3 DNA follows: TGTGCCAGCAGCTTGCAGGGGCCGTACGAGCAGTACTTC. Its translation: CASSLQGPYEQYF. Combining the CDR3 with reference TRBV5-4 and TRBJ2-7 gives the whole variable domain ETGVTQSPTHLIKTRGQQVTLRCSSQSGHNTVSWYQQALGQGPQFIFQYYREEENGRGNFPPRFSGLQFPNYSSELNVNALELDDSALYLCASSLQGPYEQYFGPGTRLTVT.

The chain's CDR3 is CASSLSGWRETQYF. The CDR3 DNA sequence: TGTGCCAGCAGCTTGAGTGGGTGGCGAGAGACCCAGTACTTC. The chain uses TRBV7-2 and TRBJ2-5; D gene uncertain. This CDR3 spans 14 amino acids. The V gene's germline CDR1 is SGHTA and CDR2 FQGNSA. V dropped 3 bases and J dropped 4 bases, with 12 bases sitting between them. Full variable domain (rest looked up from reference TRBV7-2 and TRBJ2-5): GAGVSQSPSNKVTEKGKDVELRCDPISGHTALYWYRQSLGQGLEFLIYFQGNSAPDKSGLPSDRFSAERTGGSVSTLTIQRTQQEDSAVYLCASSLSGWRETQYFGPGTRLLVL.

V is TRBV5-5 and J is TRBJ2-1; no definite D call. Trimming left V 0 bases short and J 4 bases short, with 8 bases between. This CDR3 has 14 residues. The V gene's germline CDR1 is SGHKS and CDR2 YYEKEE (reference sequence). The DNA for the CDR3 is TGTGCCAGCAGCTTGGTTTCAGGATACAATGAGCAGTTCTTC. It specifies CASSLVSGYNEQFF.

The CDR3 nucleotides read TGTGCCAGCAGCCTGACGGGAGGGATTGTTGGGCAGTACTTC. It specifies CASSLTGGIVGQYF. This sequence joins TRBV6-5 and TRBJ2-7, with TRBD2 identical over 8 bases. The CDR3 consists of 14 residues. Germline assignment: CDR1 MNHEY and CDR2 SVGAGI. V lost 6 bases, J lost 9 bases, and 13 bases stayed unmatched.

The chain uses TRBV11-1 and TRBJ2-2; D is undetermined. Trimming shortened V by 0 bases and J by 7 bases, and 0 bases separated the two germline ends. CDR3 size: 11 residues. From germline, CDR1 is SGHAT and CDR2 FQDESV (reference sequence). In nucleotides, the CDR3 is TGTGCCAGCAGCTTAGCCGGGGAGCTGTTTTTT. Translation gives CASSLAGELFF.

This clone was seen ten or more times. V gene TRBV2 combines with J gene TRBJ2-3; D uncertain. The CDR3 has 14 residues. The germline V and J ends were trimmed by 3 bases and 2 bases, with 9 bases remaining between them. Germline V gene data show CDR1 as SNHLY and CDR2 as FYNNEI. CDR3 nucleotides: TGTGCCAGCAGTGACGGTCTTATCACAGATACGCAGTATTTT. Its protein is CASSDGLITDTQYF.

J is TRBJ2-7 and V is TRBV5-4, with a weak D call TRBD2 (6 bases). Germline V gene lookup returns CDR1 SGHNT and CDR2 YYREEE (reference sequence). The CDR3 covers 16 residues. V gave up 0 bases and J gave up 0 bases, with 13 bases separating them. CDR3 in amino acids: CASSLVGGFPSYEQYF. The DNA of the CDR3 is TGTGCCAGCAGCTTGGTCGGGGGTTTCCCCTCCTACGAGCAGTACTTC.

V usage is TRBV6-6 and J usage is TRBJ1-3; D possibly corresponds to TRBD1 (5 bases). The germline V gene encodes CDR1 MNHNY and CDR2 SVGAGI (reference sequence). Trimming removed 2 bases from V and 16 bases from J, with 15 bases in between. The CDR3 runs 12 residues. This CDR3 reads CASSYATRVVYF. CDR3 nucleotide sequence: TGTGCCAGCAGTTACGCGACCAGGGTTGTCTATTTT.

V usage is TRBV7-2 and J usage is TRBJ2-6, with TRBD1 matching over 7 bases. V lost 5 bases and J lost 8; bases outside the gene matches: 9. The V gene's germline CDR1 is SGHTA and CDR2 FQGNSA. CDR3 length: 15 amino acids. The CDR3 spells CASSGNRGHSNVLTF. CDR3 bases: TGTGCCAGCAGCGGTAACAGGGGACATTCCAACGTCCTGACTTTC.

CDR3 nucleotides: TGTGCCAGCAGCTTAGCGGGAGGGGGAGTGGGGGAGCAGTACTTC. Its protein is CASSLAGGGVGEQYF. The chain uses TRBV7-9 and TRBJ2-7; D might be TRBD2 (7 bases). This CDR3 spans 15 amino acids. Germline-derived CDR1 and CDR2 are SEHNR and FQNEAQ (reference sequence). The ends were cut back, 0 bases at V and 7 bases at J, with 16 bases in the middle.

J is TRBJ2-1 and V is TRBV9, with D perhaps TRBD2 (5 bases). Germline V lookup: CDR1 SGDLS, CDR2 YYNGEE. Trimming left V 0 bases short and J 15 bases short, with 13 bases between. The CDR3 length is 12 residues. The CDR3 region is CASSVVGENPFF. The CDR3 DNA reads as TGTGCCAGCAGCGTAGTCGGGGAGAACCCGTTCTTC.

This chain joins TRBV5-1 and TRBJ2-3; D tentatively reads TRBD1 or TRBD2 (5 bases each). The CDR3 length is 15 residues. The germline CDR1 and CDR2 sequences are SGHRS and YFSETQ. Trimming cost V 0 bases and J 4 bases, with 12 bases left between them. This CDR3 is CASSLGGQGADTQYF. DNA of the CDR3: TGCGCCAGCAGCTTGGGGGGTCAGGGAGCAGATACGCAGTATTTT.

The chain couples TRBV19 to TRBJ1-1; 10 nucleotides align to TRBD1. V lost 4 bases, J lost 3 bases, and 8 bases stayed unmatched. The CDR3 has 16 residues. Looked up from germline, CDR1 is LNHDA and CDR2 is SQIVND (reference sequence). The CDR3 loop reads CASSKRPGTGDTEAFF. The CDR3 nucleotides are TGTGCCAGTAGTAAAAGACCCGGGACAGGGGACACTGAAGCTTTCTTT.

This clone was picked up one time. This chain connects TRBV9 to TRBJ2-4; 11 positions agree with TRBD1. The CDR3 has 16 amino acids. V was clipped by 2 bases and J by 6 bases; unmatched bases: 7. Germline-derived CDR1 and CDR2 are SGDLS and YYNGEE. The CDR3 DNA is TGTGCCAGCAGCGTGGGGACAGGGGGACTGGGAAACATTCAGTACTTC. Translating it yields CASSVGTGGLGNIQYF.

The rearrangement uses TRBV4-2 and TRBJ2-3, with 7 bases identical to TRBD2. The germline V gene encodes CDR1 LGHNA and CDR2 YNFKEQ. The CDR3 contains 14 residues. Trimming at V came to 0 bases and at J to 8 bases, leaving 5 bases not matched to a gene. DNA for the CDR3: TGTGCCAGCAGCCAAGATTGGGGGGGGTCTACGCAGTATTTT. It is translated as CASSQDWGGSTQYF.

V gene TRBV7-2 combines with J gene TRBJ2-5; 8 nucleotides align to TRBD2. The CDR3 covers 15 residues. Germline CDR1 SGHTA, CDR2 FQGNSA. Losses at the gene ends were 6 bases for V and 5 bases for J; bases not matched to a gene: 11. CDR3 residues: CASRGGSAGVETQYF. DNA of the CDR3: TGTGCCAGCAGGGGGGGATCAGCGGGAGTGGAGACCCAGTACTTC.

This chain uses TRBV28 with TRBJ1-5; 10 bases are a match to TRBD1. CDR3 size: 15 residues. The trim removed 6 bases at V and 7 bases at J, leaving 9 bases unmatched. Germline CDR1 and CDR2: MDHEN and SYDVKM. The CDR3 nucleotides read TGTGCCAGCAGCCCGGGAGGACAGGGGGTACAGCCCCAGCATTTT. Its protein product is CASSPGGQGVQPQHF.

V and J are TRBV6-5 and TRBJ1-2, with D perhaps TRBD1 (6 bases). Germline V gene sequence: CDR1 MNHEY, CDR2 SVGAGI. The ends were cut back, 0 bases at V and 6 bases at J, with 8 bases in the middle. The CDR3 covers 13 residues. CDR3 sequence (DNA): TGTGCCAGCAGTTACTCTGACAGGAATGGCTACACCTTC. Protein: CASSYSDRNGYTF.

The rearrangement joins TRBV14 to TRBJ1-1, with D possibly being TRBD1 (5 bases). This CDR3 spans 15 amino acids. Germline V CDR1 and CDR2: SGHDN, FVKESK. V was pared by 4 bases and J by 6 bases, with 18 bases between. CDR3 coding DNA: TGTGCCAGCAGCCTTAGGGGACTCTTGCTTTCTGAAGCTTTCTTT. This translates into CASSLRGLLLSEAFF.

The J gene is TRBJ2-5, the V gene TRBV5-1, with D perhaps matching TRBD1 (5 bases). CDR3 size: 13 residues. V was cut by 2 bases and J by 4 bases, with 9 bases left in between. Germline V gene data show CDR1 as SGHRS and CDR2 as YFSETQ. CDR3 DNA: TGCGCCAGCAGCTTTATAGGGGTAGAGACCCAGTACTTC. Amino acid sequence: CASSFIGVETQYF.

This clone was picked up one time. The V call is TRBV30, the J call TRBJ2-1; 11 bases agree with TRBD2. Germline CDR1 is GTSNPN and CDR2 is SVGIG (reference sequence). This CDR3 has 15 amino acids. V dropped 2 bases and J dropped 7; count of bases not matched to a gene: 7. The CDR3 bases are TGTGCCTGGAGTAGGGCACTAGCGGGAGTGAATGAGCAGTTCTTC. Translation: CAWSRALAGVNEQFF.

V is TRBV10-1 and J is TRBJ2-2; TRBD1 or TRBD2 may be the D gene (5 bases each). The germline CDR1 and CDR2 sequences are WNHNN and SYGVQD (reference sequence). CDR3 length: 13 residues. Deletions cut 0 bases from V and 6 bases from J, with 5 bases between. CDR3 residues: CASSESGAGELFF. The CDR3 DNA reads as TGCGCCAGCAGTGAGTCGGGGGCCGGGGAGCTGTTTTTT.

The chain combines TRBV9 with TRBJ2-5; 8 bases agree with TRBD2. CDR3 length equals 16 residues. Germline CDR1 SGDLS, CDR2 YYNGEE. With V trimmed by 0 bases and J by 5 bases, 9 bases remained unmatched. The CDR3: CASSVEDGRAGETQYF. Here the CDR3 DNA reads TGTGCCAGCAGCGTAGAGGACGGGAGGGCCGGGGAGACCCAGTACTTC.